These 23 T cell receptor beta chains were all obtained from the same sample, sequenced in a study of blood T cell repertoires in COVID-19. TCRdb's copy holds only in-frame clones and misses some; the assay was immunoSEQ multiplex PCR. The data contain about 140,000 clones, under 85% of them singletons. Sequencing input: peripheral blood. The receptors derive from a human donor in a cohort sampled during active COVID-19.

DNA of the CDR3: TGTGCCAGCAGCCCGAGAGGGATCTATGGCTACACCTTC. Protein: CASSPRGIYGYTF. The chain couples TRBV5-6 to TRBJ1-2; D is uncertain. The CDR3 runs to 13 residues. Trimming removed 4 bases at V and 4 bases at J, with 11 bases between. Germline loops: CDR1 SGHDT, CDR2 YYEEEE.

Of note for this clone: The junction shows a germline mismatch at one end, possibly a read error. This rearrangement joins TRBV25-1 to TRBJ2-5; D not resolved. This CDR3 contains 16 residues. In germline, CDR1 is MGHDK, CDR2 SYGVNS. In DNA, the CDR3 is TGTGCCAGCAGCGAATCTGGCCCCCATAATCAAGAGACCCAGTACTTC. Translation: CASSESGPHNQETQYF.

The rearrangement links TRBV11-3 to TRBJ2-3, with 8 bases matching TRBD2. Germline lookup yields CDR1 SGHNT and CDR2 YENEEA. This CDR3 is built from 15 residues. Trimming cost V 1 base and J 6 bases; bases outside gene matches: 6. The CDR3 region has the DNA TGTGCCAGCAGCTTAGGAGCGGGAGAGGTGGATACGCAGTATTTT. As protein: CASSLGAGEVDTQYF. The full variable domain, with the rest looked up from reference TRBV11-3 and TRBJ2-3, is EAGVVQSPRYKIIEKKQPVAFWCNPISGHNTLYWYLQNLGQGPELLIRYENEEAVDDSQLPKDRFSAERLKGVDSTLKIQPAELGDSAVYLCASSLGAGEVDTQYFGPGTRLTVL.

The rearrangement uses TRBV3-1 (or the pseudogene TRBV3-2) and TRBJ2-1, with D possibly TRBD2 on 5 matching bases. Per the germline V gene, CDR1 is LGHDT and CDR2 is YNNKEL (reference sequence). Trimming removed 10 bases from V and 4 bases from J, with 20 bases in between. The CDR3 has 15 amino acids. The CDR3 DNA is TGTGCCACCGGGCTGCGAGGGAGAGGGTACAATGAGCAGTTCTTC. It specifies CATGLRGRGYNEQFF.

This chain links TRBV7-2 with TRBJ2-2, with 8 bases fitting TRBD1. Looked up from germline, CDR1 is SGHTA and CDR2 is FQGNSA. Trimming took 3 bases from V and 5 from J; bases not matched to a gene: 2. This CDR3 comprises 14 residues. CDR3 sequence (DNA): TGTGCCAGCAGCTTGACAGGGGTGACCGGGGAGCTGTTTTTT. This encodes CASSLTGVTGELFF.

This chain uses TRBV5-8 with TRBJ1-4, with 9 bases aligning to TRBD1. The CDR3 runs 17 residues. In germline, CDR1 is SGHTS, CDR2 YDEGEE. Trimming removed 0 bases from V and 2 bases from J; junction bases left unmatched: 5. CDR3 region: CASSLDGTGSTNEKLFF. DNA of the CDR3: TGTGCCAGCAGCTTGGACGGGACAGGGTCGACTAATGAAAAACTGTTTTTT. Complete variable domain (other parts from reference TRBV5-8 and TRBJ1-4): EAGVTQSPTHLIKTRGQQATLRCSPISGHTSVYWYQQALGLGLQFLLWYDEGEERNRGNFPPRFSGRQFPNYSSELNVNALELEDSALYLCASSLDGTGSTNEKLFFGSGTQLSVL.

CDR3 bases: TGTGCCAGCTCACCACCGGTAGGAGCGGCTAGCACAGATACGCAGTATTTT. Protein sequence: CASSPPVGAASTDTQYF. V is TRBV18 and J is TRBJ2-3; perhaps TRBD2 as D (5 bases). This CDR3 has 17 residues. In germline, CDR1 is KGHSH, CDR2 LQKENI. Between the trimmed V and J ends, which lost 0 bases and 0 bases, there was a span of 13 bases.

The V gene is TRBV5-4, the J gene TRBJ2-6; a possible D gene is TRBD2 (5 bases). The CDR3 is 14 residues long. V lost 4 bases, J lost 5 bases, and 10 bases lay in between. Looked up from germline, CDR1 is SGHNT and CDR2 is YYREEE (reference sequence). CDR3 amino acids: CASSPLDWANVLTF. CDR3 coding DNA: TGTGCCAGCAGCCCCTTGGACTGGGCCAACGTCCTGACTTTC.

This chain connects TRBV4-1 to TRBJ1-1; 7 nucleotides agree with TRBD1. This CDR3 spans 15 amino acids. The V and J ends lost 2 bases and 0 bases, in that order; junction bases with no gene match: 3. CDR1 MGHRA and CDR2 YSYEKL come from the germline V gene. The chain's CDR3 is CASSQPGQVNTEAFF. The CDR3, as DNA: TGCGCCAGCAGCCAACCAGGACAGGTGAACACTGAAGCTTTCTTT.

This clone was recorded once. Written as DNA, the CDR3 is TGTGCCAGCAGCCAAGATAGAATCCCGAATGAGCAGTTCTTC. As protein: CASSQDRIPNEQFF. The J gene is TRBJ2-1, the V gene TRBV4-2; D remains ambiguous. Looked up from germline, CDR1 is LGHNA and CDR2 is YNFKEQ. Trimming removed 0 bases from V and 7 bases from J, with 10 bases in between. The CDR3 totals 14 residues.

V gene TRBV5-4 combines with J gene TRBJ1-2; the D gene is possibly TRBD1 (5 bases). Trimming removed 1 base from V and 7 bases from J, with 14 bases in between. Germline lookup yields CDR1 SGHNT and CDR2 YYREEE (reference sequence). The CDR3 is 14 amino acids. The CDR3 is CASSLYAGRIGYTF. The CDR3 DNA follows: TGTGCCAGCAGCTTGTATGCAGGGCGGATTGGCTACACCTTC. The variable domain in full, completed from reference TRBV5-4 and TRBJ1-2, reads ETGVTQSPTHLIKTRGQQVTLRCSSQSGHNTVSWYQQALGQGPQFIFQYYREEENGRGNFPPRFSGLQFPNYSSELNVNALELDDSALYLCASSLYAGRIGYTFGSGTRLTVV.

This chain joins TRBV7-2 and TRBJ2-1; 9 bases align to TRBD2. After removal of 8 bases from V and 6 bases from J, the junction contained 8 bases not matched to a gene. The CDR3 loop spans 14 amino acids. Germline V gene lookup returns CDR1 SGHTA and CDR2 FQGNSA. The CDR3, as DNA: TGTGCCAGCCGTCCGGGACTAGCAGGCAATGAGCAGTTCTTC. This codes for CASRPGLAGNEQFF.

This clone occurred a few times. The J gene is TRBJ1-4, the V gene TRBV2; D remains unclear. V gave up 0 bases and J gave up 14 bases, with 10 bases separating them. This CDR3 region has 12 residues. Germline lookup yields CDR1 SNHLY and CDR2 FYNNEI. The CDR3 protein is CASSEALLRLFF. The CDR3 DNA reads as TGTGCCAGCAGTGAAGCGCTTCTCCGGCTGTTTTTT.

About this clone itself: Compared with germline, one end of the junction differs, possibly owing to a read error. The rearrangement uses TRBV6-5 and TRBJ2-1, with TRBD2 as a possible D gene (6 bases). This CDR3 has 14 residues. Germline loops: CDR1 MNHEY, CDR2 SVGAGI. CDR3 sequence (DNA): TGTGCCAGCAGTTCGTCCGGGACTTACAAAGAGCAGTTCTTC. This translates into CASSSSGTYKEQFF.

This chain joins TRBV5-1 and TRBJ1-6, with 8 bases fitting TRBD1. The length of the CDR3 is 14 residues. Trimming removed 4 bases from V and 8 bases from J; junction bases left unmatched: 5. Germline CDR1 SGHRS, CDR2 YFSETQ. The CDR3 protein is CASSLGQGDSPLHF. The CDR3 DNA is TGCGCCAGCAGCCTTGGACAGGGTGATTCACCCCTCCACTTT.

The chain joins TRBV19 to TRBJ2-1; 12 bases line up with TRBD2. The CDR3 is made up of 15 amino acids. Per the germline V gene, CDR1 is LNHDA and CDR2 is SQIVND (reference sequence). With V trimmed by 4 bases and J by 6 bases, 4 bases remained unmatched. The CDR3 sequence is CASSKPSGRANEQFF. The DNA of the CDR3 is TGTGCCAGTAGTAAACCTAGCGGGAGGGCCAATGAGCAGTTCTTC.

The chain recombines TRBV2 with TRBJ2-7; D uncertain. CDR1 and CDR2 (germline): SNHLY, FYNNEI. V lost 3 bases and J lost 6, with 6 bases in between. This CDR3 has 11 residues. CDR3 nucleotide sequence: TGTGCCAGCAGTGATCGGGTCGAGCAGTACTTC. As protein: CASSDRVEQYF.

The chain combines TRBV6-5 with TRBJ1-2, with 7 bases fitting TRBD1. Trimming cost V 6 bases and J 2 bases; bases outside gene matches: 9. The CDR3 covers 15 residues. In germline, CDR1 is MNHEY, CDR2 SVGAGI. The CDR3 sequence: CASSLDRVDNYGYTF. In nucleotides, the CDR3 is TGTGCCAGCAGCCTTGACAGGGTCGACAACTATGGCTACACCTTC.

This chain joins TRBV11-2 and TRBJ2-2; 8 positions agree with TRBD2. J gave up 5 bases and V 4 bases, and 6 bases lay outside the gene matches. CDR3 size: 15 residues. The germline V gene encodes CDR1 SGHAT and CDR2 FQNNGV. This CDR3 reads CASSSAGDWTGELFF. CDR3 nucleotide sequence: TGTGCCAGCAGCTCAGCGGGAGATTGGACCGGGGAGCTGTTTTTT.

The chain couples TRBV5-1 to TRBJ2-1; 9 bases fit TRBD2. The CDR3 runs to 16 residues. Germline trimming cut 4 bases from V and 0 bases from J; bases unmatched to any gene: 5. Looked up from germline, CDR1 is SGHRS and CDR2 is YFSETQ. This CDR3 reads CASSATSGYSYNEQFF. The CDR3 bases are TGCGCCAGCAGCGCGACTAGCGGATACTCCTACAATGAGCAGTTCTTC.

The V gene is TRBV9, the J gene TRBJ1-3, with a tentative D call TRBD1 (5 bases). V was clipped by 3 bases and J by 4 bases, with 11 bases between them. CDR1 and CDR2 from the germline V gene are SGDLS and YYNGEE. The CDR3 has 14 residues. CDR3 bases: TGTGCCAGCAGCGGGGGCGGAACCGGAAACACCATATATTTT. Amino acids: CASSGGGTGNTIYF.

This chain connects TRBV19 to TRBJ1-2; D might be TRBD1 (6 bases). The V gene lost 6 bases and the J gene lost 0 bases, with 14 bases spanning the gap. This CDR3 comprises 15 residues. The V gene's germline CDR1 is LNHDA and CDR2 SQIVND (reference sequence). CDR3 bases: TGTGCCAGTAGCCCCAGGACAGTCCCTAACTATGGCTACACCTTC. Translation: CASSPRTVPNYGYTF.

Note on this clone: A read error may account for a junction end that differs from germline. The chain joins TRBV10-1 to TRBJ1-5; possible D gene TRBD1, 6 bases. The CDR3 sequence is 17 residues long. Germline CDR1 is WNHNN and CDR2 is SYGVQD (reference sequence). The CDR3 here is CASSLRSRDNGKQPQHF. The CDR3 DNA reads as TGCGCCAGCAGTTTGAGATCCCGGGACAACGGCAAGCAGCCCCAGCATTTT.